These 10 T cell receptor beta chains originate from one sample sequenced in a study of T cells expressing NK-cell markers. TCRdb re-called the 5' RACE reads and gives one entry per CDR3 protein, without DNA. The sample data list some 150,000 distinct CDR3 sequences. Sequencing used blood T cells: a sorted CD56 or NKG2C T cell subset, CD4+ or CD8+ T cells, or bulk PBMC T cells (not recorded which). These TCRs come from a woman aged 50 to 65 in good health.

The chain links TRBV3-1 to TRBJ2-1; absent DNA, TCRdb's TRBD2 call cannot be checked. This CDR3 comprises 15 residues. Germline loops: CDR1 LGHDT, CDR2 YNNKEL (reference sequence). The CDR3 region is CASSQEGREYNEQFF.

This chain links TRBV5-1 with TRBJ1-2; TCRdb's D gene call, TRBD1, goes unchecked for lack of DNA. Germline V gene sequence: CDR1 SGHRS, CDR2 YFSETQ. The CDR3 sequence is 13 residues long. CDR3 amino acids: CASSFSGNYGYTF.

The chain uses TRBV6-2 or TRBV6-3 and TRBJ2-5; TCRdb designates TRBD2, a call that cannot be tested without DNA. Germline CDR1 reads MNHEY; CDR2 reads SVGEGT. CDR3 size: 14 residues. CDR3 sequence reads: CASSADGRVETQYF.

The chain is built from TRBV12-3 or TRBV12-4 and TRBJ2-4; with no DNA, the TCRdb D assignment of TRBD2 cannot be verified. CDR3 size: 18 residues. The CDR3 reads CASSSLTTSLIAKNIQYF.

This chain joins TRBV27 and TRBJ2-7. The CDR3 runs 12 residues. CDR1 is MNHEY and CDR2 is SMNVEV in the germline V gene (reference sequence). The CDR3 spells CASSSLLDEQYF.

This chain connects TRBV15 to TRBJ1-1. The CDR3 is 13 residues long. Looked up from germline, CDR1 is LNHNV and CDR2 is YYDKDF (reference sequence). This CDR3 reads CATSTTRTTEAFF.

V is TRBV12-3 or TRBV12-4 and J is TRBJ2-5; absent DNA, TCRdb's TRBD1 call cannot be checked. The CDR3 is 13 residues long. The CDR3: CASSSGSGETQYF.

The chain combines TRBV13 with TRBJ1-3. Germline V lookup: CDR1 PRHDT, CDR2 FYEKMQ (reference sequence). This CDR3 spans 14 amino acids. The CDR3 is CASSLGGTGNTIYF.

The rearrangement joins TRBV20-1 to TRBJ2-5; TCRdb names TRBD2, which stays unverified in the absence of DNA. This CDR3 comprises 15 residues. The V gene's germline CDR1 is DFQATT and CDR2 SNEGSKA (reference sequence). CDR3: CSASSREREWETQYF.

V usage is TRBV11-2 and J usage is TRBJ2-7; with no DNA, the TCRdb D assignment of TRBD2 cannot be verified. This CDR3 comprises 15 residues. CDR1 is SGHAT, CDR2 FQNNGV, per germline. The CDR3 here is CASSFSGSVSYEQYF.